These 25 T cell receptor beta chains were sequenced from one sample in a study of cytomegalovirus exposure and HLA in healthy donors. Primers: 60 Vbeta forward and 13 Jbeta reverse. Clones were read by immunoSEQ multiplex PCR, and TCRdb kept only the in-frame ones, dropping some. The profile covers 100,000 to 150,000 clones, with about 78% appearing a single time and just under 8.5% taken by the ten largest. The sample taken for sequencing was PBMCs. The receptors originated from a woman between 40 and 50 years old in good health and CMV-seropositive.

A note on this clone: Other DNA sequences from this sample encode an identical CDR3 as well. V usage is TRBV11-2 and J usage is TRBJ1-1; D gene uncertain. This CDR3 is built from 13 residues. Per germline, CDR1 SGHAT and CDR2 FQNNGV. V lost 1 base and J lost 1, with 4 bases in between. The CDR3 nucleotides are TGTGCCAGCAGCTTAGGAGCGAACACTGAAGCTTTCTTT. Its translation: CASSLGANTEAFF.

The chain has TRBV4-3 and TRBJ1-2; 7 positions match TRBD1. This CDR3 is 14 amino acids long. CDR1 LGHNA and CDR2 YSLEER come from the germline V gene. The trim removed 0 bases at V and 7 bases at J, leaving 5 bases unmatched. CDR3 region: CASSQDITGAGYTF. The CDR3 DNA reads TGCGCCAGCAGCCAAGATATAACAGGGGCTGGCTACACCTTC.

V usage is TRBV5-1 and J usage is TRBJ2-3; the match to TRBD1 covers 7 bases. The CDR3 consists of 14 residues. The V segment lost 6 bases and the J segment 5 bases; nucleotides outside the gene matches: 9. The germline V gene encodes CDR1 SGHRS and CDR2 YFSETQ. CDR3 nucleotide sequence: TGCGCCAGCAAACCCGGGCCAGGGGGAGATACGCAGTATTTT. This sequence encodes CASKPGPGGDTQYF.

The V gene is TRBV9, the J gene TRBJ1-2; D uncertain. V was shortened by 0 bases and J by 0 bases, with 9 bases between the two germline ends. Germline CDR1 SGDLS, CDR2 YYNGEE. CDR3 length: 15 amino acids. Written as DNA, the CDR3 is TGTGCCAGCAGCGTAGTAAGCGGAGCTAACTATGGCTACACCTTC. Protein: CASSVVSGANYGYTF.

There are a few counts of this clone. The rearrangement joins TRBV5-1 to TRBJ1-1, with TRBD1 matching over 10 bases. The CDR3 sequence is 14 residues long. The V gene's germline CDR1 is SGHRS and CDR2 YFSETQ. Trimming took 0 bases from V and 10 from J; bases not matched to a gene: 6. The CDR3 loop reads CASSLVLGQGLAFF. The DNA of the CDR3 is TGCGCCAGCAGCTTGGTCTTGGGACAGGGGTTAGCTTTCTTT.

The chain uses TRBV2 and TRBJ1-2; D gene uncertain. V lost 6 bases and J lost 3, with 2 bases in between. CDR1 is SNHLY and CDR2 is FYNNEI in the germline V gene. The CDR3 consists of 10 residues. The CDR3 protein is CASSDYGYTF. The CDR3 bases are TGTGCCAGCAGCGACTATGGCTACACCTTC.

Written as DNA, the CDR3 is TGTGCCAGCAGCTTAGGGGGAGGAAGTAACTATGGCTACACCTTC. Protein sequence: CASSLGGGSNYGYTF. The gene calls are TRBV7-3 and TRBJ1-2, with TRBD1 as a possible D gene (5 bases). The germline gives CDR1 SGHTA, CDR2 FQGTGA. V lost 2 bases and J lost 1, with 11 bases in between. The CDR3 runs 15 residues.

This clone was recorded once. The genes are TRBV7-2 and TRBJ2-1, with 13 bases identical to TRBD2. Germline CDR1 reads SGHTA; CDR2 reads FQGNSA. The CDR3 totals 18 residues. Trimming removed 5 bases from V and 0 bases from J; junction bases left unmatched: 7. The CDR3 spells CASSQLLAGGSSYNEQFF. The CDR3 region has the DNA TGTGCCAGCAGCCAGCTACTAGCGGGGGGGAGCTCCTACAATGAGCAGTTCTTC.

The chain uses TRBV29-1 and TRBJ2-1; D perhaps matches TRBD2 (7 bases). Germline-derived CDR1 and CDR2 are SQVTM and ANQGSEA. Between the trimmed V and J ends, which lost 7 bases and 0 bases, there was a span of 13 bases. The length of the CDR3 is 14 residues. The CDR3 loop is CSGRGANSYNEQFF. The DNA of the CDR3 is TGCAGCGGCCGGGGGGCAAACTCCTACAATGAGCAGTTCTTC.

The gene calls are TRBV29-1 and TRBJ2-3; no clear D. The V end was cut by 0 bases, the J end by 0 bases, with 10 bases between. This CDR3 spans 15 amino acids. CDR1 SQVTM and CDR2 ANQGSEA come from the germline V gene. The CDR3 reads CSVEDLSGSTDTQYF. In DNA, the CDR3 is TGCAGCGTTGAAGATCTGTCAGGAAGCACAGATACGCAGTATTTT.

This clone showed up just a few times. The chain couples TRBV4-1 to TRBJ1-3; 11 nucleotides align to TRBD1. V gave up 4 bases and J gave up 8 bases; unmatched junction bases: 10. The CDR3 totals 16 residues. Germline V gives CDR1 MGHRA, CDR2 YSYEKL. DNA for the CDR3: TGCGCCAGCAGCCCGGCGGGACAGGGGGGTATTGACACCATATATTTT. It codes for CASSPAGQGGIDTIYF.

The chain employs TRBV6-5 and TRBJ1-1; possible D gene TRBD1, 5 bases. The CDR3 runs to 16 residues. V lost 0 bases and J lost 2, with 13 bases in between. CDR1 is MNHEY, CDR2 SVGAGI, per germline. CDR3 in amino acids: CASSYSGTRANTEAFF. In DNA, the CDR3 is TGTGCCAGCAGTTACTCGGGTACCAGGGCAAACACTGAAGCTTTCTTT.

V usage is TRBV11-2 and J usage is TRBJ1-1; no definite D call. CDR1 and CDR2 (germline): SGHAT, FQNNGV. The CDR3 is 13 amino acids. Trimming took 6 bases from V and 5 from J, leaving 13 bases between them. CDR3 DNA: TGTGCCAGCAGTCGATATGCCGGGACTGAAGCTTTCTTT. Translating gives CASSRYAGTEAFF.

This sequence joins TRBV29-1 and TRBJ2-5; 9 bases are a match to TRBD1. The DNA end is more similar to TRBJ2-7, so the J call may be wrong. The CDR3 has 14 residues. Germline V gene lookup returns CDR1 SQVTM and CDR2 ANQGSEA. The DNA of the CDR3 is TGCAGCGTTGAGCAGGGACAGGGACTCCACGAGCAGTACTTC. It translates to CSVEQGQGLHEQYF.

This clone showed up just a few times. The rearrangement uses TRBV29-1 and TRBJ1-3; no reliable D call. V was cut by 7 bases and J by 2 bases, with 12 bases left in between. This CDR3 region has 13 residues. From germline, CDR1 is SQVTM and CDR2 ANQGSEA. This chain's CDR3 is CSGIQSTGNTIYF. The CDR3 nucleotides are TGCAGCGGGATACAGTCAACTGGAAACACCATATATTTT.

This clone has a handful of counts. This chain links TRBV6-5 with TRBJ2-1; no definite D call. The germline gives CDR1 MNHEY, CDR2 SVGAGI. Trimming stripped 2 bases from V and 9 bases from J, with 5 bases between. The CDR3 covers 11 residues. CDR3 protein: CASSYDSEQFF. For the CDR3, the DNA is TGTGCCAGCAGTTACGATAGTGAGCAGTTCTTC.

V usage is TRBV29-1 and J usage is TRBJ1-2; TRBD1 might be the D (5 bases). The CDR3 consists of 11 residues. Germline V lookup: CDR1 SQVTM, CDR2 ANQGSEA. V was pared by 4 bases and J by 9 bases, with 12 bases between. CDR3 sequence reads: CSVGGGSSYTF. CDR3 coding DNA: TGCAGCGTTGGGGGGGGTAGCAGCTACACCTTC.

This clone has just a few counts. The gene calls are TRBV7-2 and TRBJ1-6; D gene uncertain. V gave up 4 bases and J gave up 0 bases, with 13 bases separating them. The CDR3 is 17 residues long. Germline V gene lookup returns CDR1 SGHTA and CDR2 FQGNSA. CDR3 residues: CASSSSEASSYNSPLHF. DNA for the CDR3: TGTGCCAGCAGCTCCTCGGAGGCCAGCTCCTATAATTCACCCCTCCACTTT.

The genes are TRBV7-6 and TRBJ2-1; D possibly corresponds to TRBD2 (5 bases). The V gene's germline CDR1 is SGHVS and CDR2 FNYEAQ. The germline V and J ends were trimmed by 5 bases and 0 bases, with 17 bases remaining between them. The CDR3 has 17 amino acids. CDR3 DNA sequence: TGTGCCAGCAGCCCAGAAGAGGGCCAGAGCTCCTACAATGAGCAGTTCTTC. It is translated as CASSPEEGQSSYNEQFF.

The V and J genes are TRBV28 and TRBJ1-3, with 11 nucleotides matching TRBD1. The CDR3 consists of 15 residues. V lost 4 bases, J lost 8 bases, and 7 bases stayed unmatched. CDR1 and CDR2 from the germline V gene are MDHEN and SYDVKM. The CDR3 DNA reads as TGTGCCAGCAGTTCCTGGACAGGGGGCGAATACACCATATATTTT. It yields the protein CASSSWTGGEYTIYF.

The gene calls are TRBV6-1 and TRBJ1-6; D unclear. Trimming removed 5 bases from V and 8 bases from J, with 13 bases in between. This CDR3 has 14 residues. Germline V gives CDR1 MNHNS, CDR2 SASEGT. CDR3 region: CASSIITRDSPLHF. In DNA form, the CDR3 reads TGTGCCAGCAGTATCATCACTAGGGATTCACCCCTCCACTTT.

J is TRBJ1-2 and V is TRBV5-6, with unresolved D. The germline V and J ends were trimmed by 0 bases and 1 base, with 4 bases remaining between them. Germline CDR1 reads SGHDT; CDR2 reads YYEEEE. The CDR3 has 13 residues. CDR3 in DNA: TGTGCCAGCAGCTTGGAGCTTAACTATGGCTACACCTTC. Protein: CASSLELNYGYTF. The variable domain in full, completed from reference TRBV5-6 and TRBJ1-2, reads DAGVTQSPTHLIKTRGQQVTLRCSPKSGHDTVSWYQQALGQGPQFIFQYYEEEERQRGNFPDRFSGHQFPNYSSELNVNALLLGDSALYLCASSLELNYGYTFGSGTRLTVV.

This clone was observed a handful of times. The CDR3 protein is CASSYPNTGNTEAFF. The DNA of the CDR3 is TGTGCCAGCAGTTACCCGAACACAGGGAACACTGAAGCTTTCTTT. V and J are TRBV6-5 and TRBJ1-1; D may be TRBD1 (5 bases). Trimming took off 2 bases at V and 1 base at J, with 11 bases between the two ends. Germline V gives CDR1 MNHEY, CDR2 SVGAGI. The CDR3 contains 15 residues.

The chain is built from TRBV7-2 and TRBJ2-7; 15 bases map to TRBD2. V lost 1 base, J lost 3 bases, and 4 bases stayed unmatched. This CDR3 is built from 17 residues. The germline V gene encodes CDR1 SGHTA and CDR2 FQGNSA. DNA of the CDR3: TGTGCCAGCAGCTTAGTTCCGGGACTAGCGGGGGGCTACGAGCAGTACTTC. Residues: CASSLVPGLAGGYEQYF.

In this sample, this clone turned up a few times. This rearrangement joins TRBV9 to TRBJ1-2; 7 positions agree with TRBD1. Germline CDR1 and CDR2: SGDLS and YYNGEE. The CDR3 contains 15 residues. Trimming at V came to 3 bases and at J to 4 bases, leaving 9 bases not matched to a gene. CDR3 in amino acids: CASSAQGSSSYGYTF. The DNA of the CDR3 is TGTGCCAGCAGCGCACAGGGGTCCTCATCCTATGGCTACACCTTC. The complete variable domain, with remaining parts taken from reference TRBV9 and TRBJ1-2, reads DSGVTQTPKHLITATGQRVTLRCSPRSGDLSVYWYQQSLDQGLQFLIQYYNGEERAKGNILERFSAQQFPDLHSELNLSSLELGDSALYFCASSAQGSSSYGYTFGSGTRLTVV.